The clone carrying this T cell receptor beta chain has ten or more counts. Its antigen is still unknown. This specimen belongs to a study of T cell repertoires in cytomegalovirus infection. Study-level background: Indications came from public TCR beta signatures; they pointed to CMV infection and to a matching HLA type.

Study-level points and caveats: Within the response measured ex vivo, HLA-C-restricted CMV-specific TCR beta clonotypes were dominant. Identification of carriers of CMV plus the relevant HLA was achieved through cumulative public TCR beta family frequency.

One entry per CDR3 protein, called by TCRdb with MiXCR from the reads. The sample holds 200,000 or so distinct CDR3 sequences, about 21% seen once. The CDR3 length is 14 residues. Trimming removed 6 bases at V and 3 bases at J, with 11 bases between. The chain carries TRBV12-3 or TRBV12-4 and TRBJ2-2; D perhaps matches TRBD2 (6 bases). Specimen: PBMCs. The source of this sequence is a human donor in good health (CMV status not recorded). Some clones in this sample may be carry-over from other donors' samples. In DNA, the CDR3 is TGTGCCAGCAGGGGACTTGTTCACACCGGGGAGCTGTTTTTT. Translation: CASRGLVHTGELFF.